This T cell receptor beta chain was profiled in a study of blood T cell repertoires in COVID-19. Study context: The United States, Italy and Spain were the sources of the acute and convalescent COVID-19 samples.

In its sample, this clone was seen once. The germline gives CDR1 SGHTA, CDR2 FQGNSA. Trimming shortened V by 1 base and J by 5 bases, and 17 bases separated the two germline ends. The CDR3 totals 16 residues. Method: immunoSEQ multiplex PCR; TCRdb's copy keeps in-frame clones and lacks some. The sample shows roughly 67,000 clones, 80% to 95% of them seen only once. Sequencing was done on a sample of peripheral blood. The receptor was derived from a man aged 65 to 85 with active COVID-19. The rearrangement uses TRBV7-2 and TRBJ2-5; D is perhaps TRBD1 (5 bases). The CDR3 sequence is CASSLGASSGPETQYF. In DNA form, the CDR3 reads TGTGCCAGCAGCTTAGGGGCTAGTTCAGGGCCCGAGACCCAGTACTTC. Filled out from reference TRBV7-2 and TRBJ2-5, the complete variable domain reads GAGVSQSPSNKVTEKGKDVELRCDPISGHTALYWYRQSLGQGLEFLIYFQGNSAPDKSGLPSDRFSAERTGGSVSTLTIQRTQQEDSAVYLCASSLGASSGPETQYFGPGTRLLVL.